The rows below give T cell receptor beta chains drawn from one sample of a study of blood T cell repertoires in COVID-19. Only in-frame clones appear in the TCRdb table, and some are missing; sequencing was by immunoSEQ multiplex PCR. The table has approximately 200,000 clones, over 75% seen once. The sequenced material came from peripheral blood. The receptors come from a man aged 60 to 69 with acute or convalescent COVID-19. Both conserved end residues are part of each CDR3. The order of the fields is J gene, V gene, D gene, clone size, CDR3 DNA, CDR3 protein. The D gene is left open where the match is weak. Clone size is stated in some rows and not others, as once, few, many or a class when expanded.

j_gene: TRBJ2-5
v_gene: TRBV7-2
d_gene: .
abundance: .
CDR3nt: TGTGCCAGCAGCTTAGAAGACACCCAAGAGACCCAGTACTTC
CDR3aa: CASSLEDTQETQYF

j_gene: TRBJ1-1
v_gene: TRBV6-4
d_gene: TRBD1
abundance: .
CDR3nt: TGTGCCAGCAGGGCGGGGACAGGGGGCGGCACTGAAGCTTTCTTT
CDR3aa: CASRAGTGGGTEAFF

j_gene: TRBJ1-1
v_gene: TRBV3-1/TRBV3-2
d_gene: .
abundance: .
CDR3nt: TGTGCCAGCAGCCAAGTCCGCGGGGCCTCTGAAGCTTTCTTT
CDR3aa: CASSQVRGASEAFF

j_gene: TRBJ1-1
v_gene: TRBV7-2
d_gene: .
abundance: few
CDR3nt: TGTGCCAGCAGCGTAGACATGTCGACTGAAGCTTTCTTT
CDR3aa: CASSVDMSTEAFF

j_gene: TRBJ2-7
v_gene: TRBV28
d_gene: .
abundance: .
CDR3nt: TGTGCCAGCAGTTCCAGCGGGACACTTTCCTACGAGCAGTACTTC
CDR3aa: CASSSSGTLSYEQYF

j_gene: TRBJ2-7
v_gene: TRBV28
d_gene: TRBD2
abundance: .
CDR3nt: TGTGCCAGCAGCCCCCCGACTAGCGGAGCCTACGAGCAGTACTTC
CDR3aa: CASSPPTSGAYEQYF

j_gene: TRBJ2-1
v_gene: TRBV4-1
d_gene: .
abundance: .
CDR3nt: TGCGCCAGCAGCTCAAAAAAGCTCCGAACAGGGGAGGAAGGGTACAATGAGCAGTTCTTC
CDR3aa: CASSSKKLRTGEEGYNEQFF

j_gene: TRBJ1-2
v_gene: TRBV7-2
d_gene: TRBD1
abundance: .
CDR3nt: TGTGCCAGCAGCCAGGGACAGGGGTATGGCTACACCTTC
CDR3aa: CASSQGQGYGYTF

j_gene: TRBJ2-5
v_gene: TRBV5-1
d_gene: .
abundance: .
CDR3nt: TGCGCCAGCAGTGGTAGCAGCACCCAAGAGACCCAGTACTTC
CDR3aa: CASSGSSTQETQYF

j_gene: TRBJ2-3
v_gene: TRBV5-4
d_gene: .
abundance: .
CDR3nt: TGTGCCAGCAACTCTGGTGGAGCTAGCACAGATACGCAGTATTTT
CDR3aa: CASNSGGASTDTQYF

j_gene: TRBJ2-7
v_gene: TRBV4-3
d_gene: .
abundance: .
CDR3nt: TGCGCCAGCAGCCAAGATTTCCTTGGGGGCGGGAGCTCTTACGAGCAGTACTTC
CDR3aa: CASSQDFLGGGSSYEQYF

j_gene: TRBJ1-1
v_gene: TRBV11-2
d_gene: .
abundance: .
CDR3nt: TGTGCCAGCAGCTTTAGCCGGAACACTGAAGCTTTCTTT
CDR3aa: CASSFSRNTEAFF

j_gene: TRBJ1-1
v_gene: TRBV4-3
d_gene: .
abundance: .
CDR3nt: TGCGCCAGCAGCCAAGTTGCCGGCACTGAAGCTTTCTTT
CDR3aa: CASSQVAGTEAFF

j_gene: TRBJ2-1
v_gene: TRBV9
d_gene: .
abundance: once
CDR3nt: TGTGCCAGCAACGGGGGAGTAGCGGACAATGAGCAGTTCTTC
CDR3aa: CASNGGVADNEQFF

j_gene: TRBJ2-3
v_gene: TRBV27
d_gene: .
abundance: .
CDR3nt: TGTGCCAGCAAAGGCGGGACAGTGCGGAGCACAGATACGCAGTATTTT
CDR3aa: CASKGGTVRSTDTQYF

j_gene: TRBJ1-3
v_gene: TRBV5-6
d_gene: .
abundance: .
CDR3nt: TGTGCCAGCAGCTTGGCGGGTTCCGGAAACACCATATATTTT
CDR3aa: CASSLAGSGNTIYF

j_gene: TRBJ1-2
v_gene: TRBV15
d_gene: .
abundance: .
CDR3nt: TGTGCCACCAGCAGACGAGGCCTCGTGGGGCTTAACTATGGCTACACCTTC
CDR3aa: CATSRRGLVGLNYGYTF

j_gene: TRBJ2-2
v_gene: TRBV7-7
d_gene: TRBD2
abundance: once
CDR3nt: TGTGCTAGCAGCTTAAGGCTAGCGGGAGACGGCACCGGGGAGCTGTTTTTT
CDR3aa: CASSLRLAGDGTGELFF

j_gene: TRBJ1-4
v_gene: TRBV15
d_gene: TRBD1
abundance: .
CDR3nt: TGTGCCACCAGCAGGGGACAGGGGGTTACTAATGAAAAACTGTTTTTT
CDR3aa: CATSRGQGVTNEKLFF

j_gene: TRBJ2-5
v_gene: TRBV5-1
d_gene: .
abundance: .
CDR3nt: TGCGCCAGCAGCTTGGCTGGCGGATTTAAAGAGACCCAGTACTTC
CDR3aa: CASSLAGGFKETQYF

j_gene: TRBJ1-4
v_gene: TRBV29-1
d_gene: .
abundance: .
CDR3nt: TGCAGCGGGGGACGGGATCTAGGTGAAAAACTGTTTTTT
CDR3aa: CSGGRDLGEKLFF

j_gene: TRBJ2-7
v_gene: TRBV7-8
d_gene: TRBD2
abundance: .
CDR3nt: TGTGCCAGCAGCTTAGCACCCACCGGGACTAGCGGGAGGGCCGAGCAGTACTTC
CDR3aa: CASSLAPTGTSGRAEQYF

j_gene: TRBJ2-2
v_gene: TRBV9
d_gene: .
abundance: .
CDR3nt: TGTGCCAGCAGCCCCCGAGATAGCGGAGTCACCGGGGAGCTGTTTTTT
CDR3aa: CASSPRDSGVTGELFF

j_gene: TRBJ1-5
v_gene: TRBV6-5
d_gene: TRBD1
abundance: .
CDR3nt: TGTGCCAGCAGTTCCTCCGGGACAGGGAGTCAGCCCCAGCATTTT
CDR3aa: CASSSSGTGSQPQHF